These 32 T cell receptor beta chains were sequenced from one sample in a study of CD8+ T cells in alopecia areata. Extraction of RNA preceded its reverse transcription into cDNA, which served as the sequencing template. The data were produced by immunoSEQ multiplex PCR, yet TCRdb's version contains in-frame clones alone and is incomplete. The data hold fewer than 80,000 clones, with roughly 60% observed a single time. Sequenced material: CD8+ T cells sorted from blood, taken at week 0. These receptors all come from a human donor with alopecia areata.

The chain employs TRBV7-9 and TRBJ2-1; D unresolved. The CDR3 covers 15 residues. The V gene lost 2 bases and the J gene lost 0 bases, with 8 bases spanning the gap. CDR1 and CDR2 (germline): SEHNR, FQNEAQ (reference sequence). CDR3 loop: CASSLFTDSYNEQFF. The CDR3 nucleotides are TGTGCCAGCAGCTTATTTACCGACTCCTACAATGAGCAGTTCTTC.

This chain connects TRBV29-1 to TRBJ2-3; TRBD2 agrees at 10 bases. J gave up 3 bases and V 3 bases, and 6 bases lay outside the gene matches. This CDR3 contains 15 residues. Looked up from germline, CDR1 is SQVTM and CDR2 is ANQGSEA. CDR3 sequence reads: CSVDTIAGGTDTQYF. DNA for the CDR3: TGCAGCGTTGATACGATAGCGGGGGGTACAGATACGCAGTATTTT.

The count of this clone is one. This chain joins TRBV7-9 and TRBJ1-2; TRBD1 is a possible D gene (6 bases). This CDR3 has 15 amino acids. CDR1 and CDR2 (germline): SEHNR, FQNEAQ (reference sequence). Trimming took off 3 bases at V and 3 bases at J, with 14 bases between the two ends. CDR3 nucleotide sequence: TGTGCCAGCAGCTTTGGCGTGGACAGTCACTATGGCTACACCTTC. Translating it yields CASSFGVDSHYGYTF.

The chain combines TRBV5-4 with TRBJ1-5; D remains unclear. CDR3 length equals 13 residues. Trimming shortened V by 4 bases and J by 5 bases, and 10 bases separated the two germline ends. Germline assignment: CDR1 SGHNT and CDR2 YYREEE (reference sequence). The CDR3 here is CASSEFGDQPQHF. The CDR3 DNA follows: TGTGCCAGCAGCGAGTTCGGGGATCAGCCCCAGCATTTT.

The CDR3, as DNA: TGCAGTGCACAAGATGGGGATACGCAGTATTTT. This codes for CSAQDGDTQYF. The chain has TRBV20-1 and TRBJ2-3, with unresolved D. Trimming cost V 6 bases and J 6 bases, with 10 bases left between them. There are 11 residues in the CDR3. CDR1 and CDR2 from the germline V gene are DFQATT and SNEGSKA (reference sequence).

This clone turned up a few times. V usage is TRBV5-1 and J usage is TRBJ2-3; 9 positions agree with TRBD2. Germline assignment: CDR1 SGHRS and CDR2 YFSETQ. The V segment lost 0 bases and the J segment 2 bases; nucleotides outside the gene matches: 10. The CDR3 length is 18 residues. The CDR3 protein is CASSLESSGTPFTDTQYF. In DNA, the CDR3 is TGCGCCAGCAGCTTGGAGTCTAGCGGGACCCCTTTCACAGATACGCAGTATTTT.

The rearrangement uses TRBV29-1 and TRBJ1-1; D uncertain. Deletions cut 4 bases from V and 1 base from J, with 4 bases between. The CDR3 is made up of 11 amino acids. Germline V gives CDR1 SQVTM, CDR2 ANQGSEA. CDR3 in amino acids: CSVAQNTEAFF. CDR3 nucleotide sequence: TGCAGCGTTGCTCAGAACACTGAAGCTTTCTTT.

This clone has just a few counts. V gene TRBV7-9 combines with J gene TRBJ1-2; D not resolved. Germline V lookup: CDR1 SEHNR, CDR2 FQNEAQ (reference sequence). The CDR3 covers 14 residues. The germline V and J ends were trimmed by 5 bases and 1 base, with 11 bases remaining between them. The CDR3 DNA is TGTGCCAGCAGCACCGTGGACCGTAACTATGGCTACACCTTC. Its protein product is CASSTVDRNYGYTF.

V gene TRBV7-6 combines with J gene TRBJ2-1, with 9 bases lining up with TRBD2. The ends lost 1 base at V and 4 bases at J; junction bases unmatched: 14. This CDR3 spans 19 amino acids. Germline lookup yields CDR1 SGHVS and CDR2 FNYEAQ. Here the CDR3 DNA reads TGTGCCAGCAGCTTAGACGTGGATATCGGACTAGCGAAGTACAATGAGCAGTTCTTC. This gives the protein CASSLDVDIGLAKYNEQFF.

The chain couples TRBV10-3 to TRBJ1-1, with 7 nucleotides matching TRBD1. V shed 6 bases, J shed 6 bases, and the junction held 22 bases outside the gene matches. There are 18 residues in the CDR3. Germline CDR1 is ENHRY and CDR2 is SYGVKD. The CDR3 DNA reads TGTGCCATCAGCTCGACAGGGAACCTCCTCGGATACGGGGCTGAAGCTTTCTTT. Protein sequence: CAISSTGNLLGYGAEAFF.

The J gene is TRBJ2-7, the V gene TRBV4-1; 7 bases are shared with TRBD1. This CDR3 has 12 amino acids. Germline values: CDR1 MGHRA, CDR2 YSYEKL. V lost 4 bases and J lost 6; bases outside the gene matches: 3. The CDR3 DNA reads as TGCGCCAGCAGCCCGACAGGGTCCGAGCAGTACTTC. Translating it yields CASSPTGSEQYF.

This clone was detected once. The gene calls are TRBV5-6 and TRBJ2-5; 8 bases map to TRBD2. With V trimmed by 4 bases and J by 5 bases, 10 bases remained unmatched. This CDR3 contains 15 residues. Germline V gives CDR1 SGHDT, CDR2 YYEEEE. This CDR3 is CASSQEGTRGETQYF. CDR3 bases: TGTGCCAGCAGCCAAGAGGGGACTAGGGGGGAGACCCAGTACTTC.

Details on this clone: Within the sample, other DNA sequences also encode this same CDR3. V gene TRBV4-1 combines with J gene TRBJ1-1; D is ambiguous. In germline, CDR1 is MGHRA, CDR2 YSYEKL. The CDR3 loop spans 13 amino acids. Trimming left V 1 base short and J 1 base short, with 4 bases between. CDR3 residues: CASSQGGNTEAFF. DNA for the CDR3: TGCGCCAGCAGCCAAGGAGGGAACACTGAAGCTTTCTTT.

V gene TRBV30 combines with J gene TRBJ2-7; the D gene is possibly TRBD2 (6 bases). V was clipped by 5 bases and J by 0 bases, with 14 bases between them. Germline CDR1 and CDR2: GTSNPN and SVGIG (reference sequence). The CDR3 length is 14 residues. CDR3 residues: CAWGPGLSSYEQYF. In DNA form, the CDR3 reads TGTGCCTGGGGACCGGGACTGAGCTCCTACGAGCAGTACTTC.

About this clone itself: At the DNA level, this CDR3 is encoded by other sequences in the same sample as well. The chain combines TRBV7-8 with TRBJ2-5, with 9 bases identical to TRBD2. This CDR3 has 15 residues. Per the germline V gene, CDR1 is SGHVS and CDR2 is FQNEAQ. Losses at the gene ends were 1 base for V and 2 bases for J; bases not matched to a gene: 2. The chain's CDR3 is CASSLGGGAQETQYF. CDR3 coding DNA: TGTGCCAGCAGCTTAGGCGGGGGGGCACAAGAGACCCAGTACTTC.

This clone was seen a few times. The chain employs TRBV6-5 and TRBJ2-7; D might be TRBD1 (6 bases). With 0 bases removed from V and 0 bases from J, the gap between germline ends came to 12 bases. CDR3 length: 16 amino acids. Germline V gene lookup returns CDR1 MNHEY and CDR2 SVGAGI. The CDR3 DNA follows: TGTGCCAGCAGTTACTCGATTTCAGGGGCCTCCTACGAGCAGTACTTC. This sequence encodes CASSYSISGASYEQYF.

The rearrangement uses TRBV29-1 and TRBJ2-7, with D unresolved. V lost 6 bases, J lost 2 bases, and 14 bases lay in between. The CDR3 extends over 13 amino acids. The germline CDR1 and CDR2 sequences are SQVTM and ANQGSEA. The CDR3 DNA is TGCAGCGTGACGTATACTGCTACCTACGAGCAGTACTTC. This encodes CSVTYTATYEQYF.

This clone has more than one count but fewer than ten. The chain is built from TRBV4-1 and TRBJ1-4; D gene uncertain. CDR1 is MGHRA and CDR2 is YSYEKL in the germline V gene. The CDR3 contains 16 residues. V dropped 3 bases and J dropped 6 bases, with 17 bases sitting between them. CDR3 residues: CASSHLWSRRHEKLFF. Written as DNA, the CDR3 is TGCGCCAGCAGCCACTTATGGAGCAGACGACATGAAAAACTGTTTTTT.

V gene TRBV25-1 combines with J gene TRBJ2-7, with D unresolved. The CDR3 consists of 12 residues. Deletions cut 3 bases from V and 3 bases from J, with 6 bases between. CDR1 MGHDK and CDR2 SYGVNS come from the germline V gene. CDR3 in DNA: TGTGCCAGCAGTGAGGGTTTCTACGAGCAGTACTTC. This sequence encodes CASSEGFYEQYF.

As regards this clone: Other DNA sequences within the sample encode an identical CDR3. The chain combines TRBV27 with TRBJ2-5; D gene ambiguous. Trimming took 2 bases from V and 4 from J, leaving 2 bases between them. CDR3 length: 11 residues. CDR1 MNHEY and CDR2 SMNVEV come from the germline V gene (reference sequence). The CDR3: CASSLGETQYF. The DNA for the CDR3 is TGTGCCAGCAGTTTAGGAGAGACCCAGTACTTC.

This clone has more than one count but fewer than ten. The chain is built from TRBV29-1 and TRBJ2-7; TRBD2 matches at 8 bases. The junction had 13 bases not matched to a gene; V was cut back by 3 bases and J by 3 bases. CDR3 size: 16 residues. CDR1 and CDR2 (germline): SQVTM, ANQGSEA. In DNA, the CDR3 is TGCAGCGTTGATTCCCGGGGGCTAGCGGGTTACTACGAGCAGTACTTC. Translating it yields CSVDSRGLAGYYEQYF.

The V call is TRBV4-1, the J call TRBJ2-7, with 8 bases identical to TRBD1. Germline V gene data show CDR1 as MGHRA and CDR2 as YSYEKL. The length of the CDR3 is 15 residues. The V gene end was trimmed by 1 base and the J gene end by 3 bases; junction bases not matched to a gene: 5. CDR3 sequence (DNA): TGCGCCAGCAGCCAAGCCGGGACAGGTAACTACGAGCAGTACTTC. This gives the protein CASSQAGTGNYEQYF.

The rearrangement links TRBV9 to TRBJ1-5, with 10 bases aligning to TRBD1. Germline V gene lookup returns CDR1 SGDLS and CDR2 YYNGEE. The CDR3 sequence is 15 residues long. The V gene end was trimmed by 3 bases and the J gene end by 1 base; junction bases not matched to a gene: 1. CDR3 in amino acids: CASSATGGSNQPQHF. CDR3 DNA: TGTGCCAGCAGCGCGACAGGGGGCAGCAATCAGCCCCAGCATTTT.

This sequence joins TRBV6-5 and TRBJ2-5; no reliable D call. The germline gives CDR1 MNHEY, CDR2 SVGAGI. The CDR3 length is 12 residues. V lost 5 bases, J lost 5 bases, and 9 bases lay in between. The CDR3 is CASSPPWETQYF. CDR3 bases: TGTGCCAGCAGTCCTCCATGGGAGACCCAGTACTTC.

This clone was seen once. The chain employs TRBV28 and TRBJ2-6; tentatively, D is TRBD2 (5 bases). The CDR3 is 16 residues long. V was clipped by 6 bases and J by 3 bases, with 15 bases between them. Per the germline V gene, CDR1 is MDHEN and CDR2 is SYDVKM. The CDR3 DNA reads as TGTGCCAGCAGACTTTTTCGGGGTGATGGGGCCAACGTCCTGACTTTC. Translating it yields CASRLFRGDGANVLTF. The variable domain in full, with the rest retrieved from reference TRBV28 and TRBJ2-6, is DVKVTQSSRYLVKRTGEKVFLECVQDMDHENMFWYRQDPGLGLRLIYFSYDVKMKEKGDIPEGYSVSREKKERFSLILESASTNQTSMYLCASRLFRGDGANVLTFGAGSRLTVL.

Only a few counts were recorded for this clone. The chain is built from TRBV30 and TRBJ1-2, with D maybe TRBD1 (6 bases). The CDR3 contains 13 residues. Germline V lookup: CDR1 GTSNPN, CDR2 SVGIG (reference sequence). V was clipped by 2 bases and J by 7 bases, with 14 bases between them. Here the CDR3 DNA reads TGTGCCTGGAGTACCGGGACAACCGGTGGCTACACCTTC. The encoded protein is CAWSTGTTGGYTF. Complete variable domain (other parts from reference TRBV30 and TRBJ1-2): SQTIHQWPATLVQPVGSPLSLECTVEGTSNPNLYWYRQAAGRGLQLLFYSVGIGQISSEVPQNLSASRPQDRQFILSSKKLLLSDSGFYLCAWSTGTTGGYTFGSGTRLTVV.

The J gene is TRBJ2-7, the V gene TRBV6-5, with TRBD2 as a possible D gene (6 bases). Looked up from germline, CDR1 is MNHEY and CDR2 is SVGAGI. The V end was cut by 6 bases, the J end by 3 bases, with 18 bases between. The CDR3 is 15 residues long. The CDR3 spells CASSPRDSVYYEQYF. DNA for the CDR3: TGTGCCAGCAGCCCACGGGACTCTGTATACTACGAGCAGTACTTC.

This clone has only a few counts. The rearrangement joins TRBV27 to TRBJ2-1; the match to TRBD2 covers 7 bases. Losses at the gene ends were 6 bases for V and 5 bases for J; bases not matched to a gene: 4. The CDR3 loop spans 13 amino acids. Germline loops: CDR1 MNHEY, CDR2 SMNVEV (reference sequence). CDR3 DNA: TGTGCCAGCAGGGGACTATCAGACAATGAGCAGTTCTTC. Its protein is CASRGLSDNEQFF.

The chain links TRBV29-1 to TRBJ2-7, with 8 bases lining up with TRBD1. The CDR3 has 12 amino acids. J was trimmed by 5 bases and V by 3 bases; bases with no gene match: 3. The germline V gene encodes CDR1 SQVTM and CDR2 ANQGSEA. The CDR3 here is CSVDRGQDEQYF. CDR3 coding DNA: TGCAGCGTTGACAGGGGGCAGGACGAGCAGTACTTC.

This clone was counted between two and nine times. This sequence joins TRBV6-5 and TRBJ2-2, with a tentative D call TRBD2 (7 bases). The CDR3 extends over 15 amino acids. CDR1 is MNHEY and CDR2 is SVGAGI in the germline V gene. V lost 3 bases to trimming and J lost 4 bases, with 12 bases between them. The DNA of the CDR3 is TGTGCCAGCAGTTATTACGCGGGGGCCACCGGGGAGCTGTTTTTT. Amino acids: CASSYYAGATGELFF.

This clone occurred a few times. The chain carries TRBV4-2 and TRBJ1-2, with 7 nucleotides matching TRBD1. Germline CDR1 reads LGHNA; CDR2 reads YNFKEQ. J gave up 8 bases and V 0 bases, and 6 bases lay outside the gene matches. The CDR3 has 14 amino acids. CDR3 in amino acids: CASSQEGGSWGYTF. The CDR3 DNA is TGTGCCAGCAGCCAAGAAGGGGGCTCGTGGGGCTACACCTTC.

The chain is built from TRBV5-1 and TRBJ2-7; D assignment may be TRBD1 or TRBD2 (5 bases each). The V gene's germline CDR1 is SGHRS and CDR2 YFSETQ. The CDR3 has 15 amino acids. Trimming took 4 bases from V and 10 from J, leaving 24 bases between them. CDR3 sequence reads: CASSPGREQAQIQYF. DNA of the CDR3: TGCGCCAGCAGCCCCGGCCGGGAACAGGCCCAAATCCAGTACTTC.